This T cell receptor beta chain was obtained from a study of CD8 T cells in Susac syndrome. Random hexamers served to reverse transcribe roughly 0.45 to 1 ug RNA. TCRdb re-called the immunoSEQ multiplex PCR reads with MiXCR, one entry per CDR3 protein. The repertoire has under 550,000 distinct CDR3 sequences, 85% of them found once; the top ten carry 0.09% to 0.15%. Trimming pared 1 base from V and 9 bases from J, leaving 11 bases between. Germline lookup yields CDR1 SGHRS and CDR2 YFSETQ. The CDR3 extends over 13 amino acids. The multiple sclerosis controls consisted of treatment-naive patients with relapsing-remitting disease, either stable or active. In contrast to the negatively isolated CD8+ and CD4+ T cells, TEMRA cells were FACS-enriched.

The J gene is TRBJ2-1, the V gene TRBV5-1; no definite D call. The sequencing input was CD8+ T cells from PBMCs. This sequence originates from a human donor with multiple sclerosis. CDR3 sequence: CASSLIESGEQFF. The CDR3 DNA is TGCGCCAGCAGCTTGATCGAGTCCGGTGAGCAGTTCTTC.